Included here is one T cell receptor (beta chain) sequence, with context. This sample was taken from a study of shared clonotypes between healthy human individuals. CD45RO-negative, CCR7-positively selected cells formed the naive CD8 fraction, excluding terminally differentiated effector memory CD45RA+ cells. Each sample came from a Caucasian adult donor living in Nashville, Tennessee. The V gene end was trimmed by 1 base and the J gene end by 7 bases; junction bases not matched to a gene: 4. CDR1 and CDR2 (germline): SEHNR, FQNEAQ (reference sequence). CDR3 length equals 14 residues. Profiling relied on immunoSEQ multiplex PCR, and the TCRdb table lists in-frame clones only, not all of them. Among some 2.1 million clones listed, about 95% were seen once.

The chain is built from TRBV7-9 and TRBJ2-1, with TRBD2 matching 7 bases. The sequence derives from a man aged 18 to 29 in good health. Sequencing was done on a sample of naive CD8+ T cells sorted from blood. For the CDR3, the DNA is TGTGCCAGCAGCTTAGGCCCGGGAGGTAATGAGCAGTTCTTC. Protein product: CASSLGPGGNEQFF.